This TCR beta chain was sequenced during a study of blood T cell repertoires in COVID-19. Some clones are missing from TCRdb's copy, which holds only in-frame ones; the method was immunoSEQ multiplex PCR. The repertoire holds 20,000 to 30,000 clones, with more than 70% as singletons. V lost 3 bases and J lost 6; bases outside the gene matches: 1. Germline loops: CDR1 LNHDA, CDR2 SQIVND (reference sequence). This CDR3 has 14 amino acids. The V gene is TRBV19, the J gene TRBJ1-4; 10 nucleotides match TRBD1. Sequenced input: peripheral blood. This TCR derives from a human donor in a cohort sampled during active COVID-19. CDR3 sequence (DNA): TGTGCCAGTAGTATGGGACAGGGGTATGAAAAACTGTTTTTT. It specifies CASSMGQGYEKLFF.